This T cell receptor (beta chain) emerged from a study of T cell changes during pregnancy in multiple sclerosis. The assay was immunoSEQ multiplex PCR, and TCRdb's table has in-frame clones only and misses some. The sample yields under 60,000 clones, roughly 90% seen once. This clone was found once. The sequencing here drew on CD4+ T cells from peripheral blood mononuclear cells, taken after pregnancy. This TCR was recovered from a female donor with multiple sclerosis, enrolled in a pregnancy study.

CDR3 DNA sequence: TGTGCCAGCAGCAACGTCCCTAGCGGGAGTTATAATGAGCAGTTCTTC. As protein: CASSNVPSGSYNEQFF. V is TRBV21-1 and J is TRBJ2-1; the table's D gene call, TRBD2, was not cross checked with the DNA. TRBV21-1 is recorded as a pseudogene. This CDR3 has 16 amino acids.